This passage covers 30 T cell receptor beta chains from one sample sequenced in a study of CD8 T cells in ankylosing spondylitis (dated by TCRdb to 2015 to 2018). Library prep was done by 5' RACE. The reads were generated on an Illumina HiSeq 2500. TCRdb cleaned the public reads at Q25 with fastp, built clones with MiXCR and kept in-frame beta chains. Identical CDR3 proteins give one entry, which carries the most common genes and DNA. The sample yields about 250,000 distinct CDR3 sequences; roughly a quarter were counted once. Of the sample, 0.6% to 0.75% is held by the ten largest clones. The specimen sequenced was blood, either unsorted or a sorted T cell fraction (not recorded which). The receptors derive from a male donor with ankylosing spondylitis or in good health (not recorded which).

The table lists this clonotype with many counts. A read error is possible here, since a much larger clone lies one base away. The V and J genes are TRBV7-2 and TRBJ2-5, with no clear D. The CDR3 totals 11 residues. CDR1 and CDR2 from the germline V gene are SGHTA and FQGNSA. CDR3 sequence reads: CASRLGETQYF. CDR3 nucleotide sequence: TGTGCCAGCAGGTTAGGAGAGACCCAGTACTTC.

This chain joins TRBV7-6 and TRBJ2-7; D may be TRBD1 (6 bases). The germline V and J ends were trimmed by 6 bases and 5 bases, with 20 bases remaining between them. Germline loops: CDR1 SGHVS, CDR2 FNYEAQ. This CDR3 has 15 amino acids. This CDR3 is CASRSAARGFHEQYF. CDR3 bases: TGTGCCAGCAGGTCAGCCGCCAGGGGTTTCCACGAGCAGTACTTC.

This clonotype was picked up a small number of times. J is TRBJ2-5 and V is TRBV20-1; D remains ambiguous. This CDR3 region has 15 residues. V was clipped by 0 bases and J by 5 bases, with 16 bases between them. Germline V gene data show CDR1 as DFQATT and CDR2 as SNEGSKA (reference sequence). CDR3 bases: TGCAGTGCTAGAGATAGTGGTGGGCGGCGGGAGACCCAGTACTTC. Protein: CSARDSGGRRETQYF.

This clonotype was counted at least ten times. CDR3 nucleotide sequence: TGCAGTGCTAGAGCGGCAGGGGGGAAAGGGAGCAATCAGCCCCAGCATTTT. Translated, it gives CSARAAGGKGSNQPQHF. The V gene is TRBV20-1, the J gene TRBJ1-5; 7 bases map to TRBD1. Germline loops: CDR1 DFQATT, CDR2 SNEGSKA (reference sequence). V shed 1 base, J shed 1 base, and the junction held 10 bases outside the gene matches. CDR3 length: 17 amino acids.

This clonotype was seen repeatedly, ten times or more. V and J are TRBV4-1 and TRBJ2-1; tentatively, D is TRBD1 (5 bases). Trimming pared 1 base from V and 2 bases from J, leaving 12 bases between. The CDR3 sequence is 16 residues long. Germline V gives CDR1 MGHRA, CDR2 YSYEKL. The CDR3 reads CASSQGAGNTYNEQFF. The CDR3 nucleotides are TGCGCCAGCAGCCAAGGGGCAGGGAATACCTACAATGAGCAGTTCTTC.

This clonotype was counted at least ten times. The genes are TRBV12-3 or TRBV12-4 and TRBJ2-3; maybe TRBD2 (5 bases). V lost 5 bases and J 1 base, leaving 13 bases between the germline ends. CDR3 length: 15 residues. CDR3 nucleotide sequence: TGTGCCAGCAGTCACGCTAGCTCGCGCACAGATACGCAGTATTTT. Translation: CASSHASSRTDTQYF.

The chain recombines TRBV20-1 with TRBJ2-5; 9 bases are a match to TRBD2. Germline CDR1 is DFQATT and CDR2 is SNEGSKA (reference sequence). With 1 base clipped from V and 0 bases from J, the junction kept 6 bases outside the gene matches. The CDR3 has 16 residues. CDR3 in amino acids: CSARAWLAGDQETQYF. CDR3 coding DNA: TGCAGTGCTAGAGCGTGGTTAGCGGGGGACCAAGAGACCCAGTACTTC.

The rearrangement joins TRBV11-2 to TRBJ2-1, with no clear D. The CDR3 consists of 13 residues. Trimming took off 3 bases at V and 4 bases at J, with 7 bases between the two ends. Germline CDR1 is SGHAT and CDR2 is FQNNGV. The DNA of the CDR3 is TGTGCCAGCAGCTTGTCCAAATACAATGAGCAGTTCTTC. Its protein is CASSLSKYNEQFF.

The chain recombines TRBV6-5 with TRBJ2-7, with D possibly being TRBD1 or TRBD2 (5 bases each). The CDR3 covers 14 residues. V dropped 4 bases and J dropped 2 bases, with 12 bases sitting between them. Germline assignment: CDR1 MNHEY and CDR2 SVGAGI. CDR3 in DNA: TGTGCCAGCAGTTCCGGGACGGCGACCTACGAGCAGTACTTC. Its protein product is CASSSGTATYEQYF.

The chain links TRBV20-1 to TRBJ2-1; D is tentatively TRBD1 or TRBD2 (5 bases each). This CDR3 has 15 amino acids. CDR1 and CDR2 from the germline V gene are DFQATT and SNEGSKA (reference sequence). Trimming shortened V by 3 bases and J by 0 bases, and 12 bases separated the two germline ends. CDR3 protein: CSARTGRSSYNEQFF. The DNA for the CDR3 is TGCAGTGCTAGGACGGGACGGAGCTCCTACAATGAGCAGTTCTTC.

The chain employs TRBV7-6 and TRBJ2-6, with 7 bases matching TRBD2. V shed 5 bases and J 9 bases; nucleotides not matched to a gene: 13. The CDR3 is 16 residues long. Per germline, CDR1 SGHVS and CDR2 FNYEAQ. The CDR3 here is CASSPGGGGRGNVLTF. CDR3 coding DNA: TGTGCCAGCAGCCCTGGAGGCGGGGGAAGGGGCAACGTCCTGACTTTC.

The table lists this clonotype with many counts. J is TRBJ1-6 and V is TRBV3-1; 7 nucleotides align to TRBD1. The CDR3 is 14 residues long. The ends lost 8 bases at V and 5 bases at J; junction bases unmatched: 6. In germline, CDR1 is LGHDT, CDR2 YNNKEL (reference sequence). CDR3 sequence (DNA): TGTGCCAGCCGCGTAGGGACAGATAATTCACCCCTCCACTTT. This encodes CASRVGTDNSPLHF.

This clonotype has a handful of counts. The V gene is TRBV5-8, the J gene TRBJ2-7, with D tentatively TRBD2 (5 bases). This CDR3 contains 14 residues. The V end was cut by 4 bases, the J end by 5 bases, with 16 bases between. Germline CDR1 reads SGHTS; CDR2 reads YDEGEE. As DNA, the CDR3 is TGTGCCAGCAGCCTACCGCGGGTTTGGCACGAGCAGTACTTC. This encodes CASSLPRVWHEQYF.

This clonotype showed up many times. The V call is TRBV20-1, the J call TRBJ2-7; TRBD1 matches 10 bases. The germline V gene encodes CDR1 DFQATT and CDR2 SNEGSKA (reference sequence). Unmatched junction bases numbered 5, after V lost 2 bases and J lost 1 base. The CDR3 sequence is 15 residues long. Here the CDR3 reads CSARSGTGVSYEQYF. Here the CDR3 DNA reads TGCAGTGCTAGATCCGGGACAGGGGTATCCTACGAGCAGTACTTC.

The J gene is TRBJ2-6, the V gene TRBV20-1, with D perhaps TRBD1 or TRBD2 (5 bases each). V gave up 5 bases and J gave up 0 bases, with 14 bases separating them. The CDR3 is 16 residues long. CDR1 and CDR2 (germline): DFQATT, SNEGSKA (reference sequence). The CDR3 DNA reads as TGCAGTGCTCGGCCGGGGCCAGACTCTGGGGCCAACGTCCTGACTTTC. This sequence encodes CSARPGPDSGANVLTF.

This clonotype was counted ten times or more. The chain carries TRBV29-1 and TRBJ2-3, with D maybe TRBD1 (5 bases). The V end lost 7 bases, the J end lost 4 bases, and 12 bases lay between the germline ends. Germline loops: CDR1 SQVTM, CDR2 ANQGSEA. This CDR3 contains 12 residues. CDR3 residues: CSADMGPDTQYF. The CDR3 bases are TGCAGCGCCGACATGGGGCCAGATACGCAGTATTTT.

This chain joins TRBV28 and TRBJ2-2, with 9 bases lining up with TRBD1. This CDR3 is built from 16 residues. Germline V gene sequence: CDR1 MDHEN, CDR2 SYDVKM. Trimming removed 5 bases from V and 5 bases from J; junction bases left unmatched: 9. CDR3 sequence reads: CASSPTGTGRTGELFF. CDR3 sequence (DNA): TGTGCCAGCAGTCCAACCGGGACAGGGAGGACCGGGGAGCTGTTTTTT. The full variable domain, with the rest looked up from reference TRBV28 and TRBJ2-2, is DVKVTQSSRYLVKRTGEKVFLECVQDMDHENMFWYRQDPGLGLRLIYFSYDVKMKEKGDIPEGYSVSREKKERFSLILESASTNQTSMYLCASSPTGTGRTGELFFGEGSRLTVL.

The genes are TRBV20-1 and TRBJ2-3, with D perhaps matching TRBD1 or TRBD2 (6 bases each). In germline, CDR1 is DFQATT, CDR2 SNEGSKA (reference sequence). Trimming took off 2 bases at V and 0 bases at J, with 9 bases between the two ends. The CDR3 has 14 amino acids. This CDR3 reads CSARRGDSTDTQYF. CDR3 nucleotide sequence: TGCAGTGCTAGAAGGGGGGATAGCACAGATACGCAGTATTTT.

This clonotype was seen many times. The chain joins TRBV20-1 to TRBJ2-3; unclear D gene. V gave up 0 bases and J gave up 4 bases, with 14 bases separating them. CDR3 length: 15 residues. Looked up from germline, CDR1 is DFQATT and CDR2 is SNEGSKA (reference sequence). The CDR3 sequence is CSARDRIWGSDTQYF. CDR3 in DNA: TGCAGTGCTAGAGATCGGATTTGGGGATCAGATACGCAGTATTTT.

The chain joins TRBV12-3 or TRBV12-4 to TRBJ2-3; the D is unclear. The CDR3 spans 16 residues. Trimming removed 6 bases from V and 0 bases from J, with 16 bases in between. CDR3 residues: CASRPRAAASTDTQYF. The CDR3 nucleotides are TGTGCCAGCAGGCCACGGGCGGCCGCTAGCACAGATACGCAGTATTTT.

This clonotype occurred many times. V is TRBV29-1 and J is TRBJ2-1; 9 nucleotides match TRBD2. V was clipped by 4 bases and J by 7 bases; unmatched bases: 8. The CDR3 totals 14 residues. Germline V gene sequence: CDR1 SQVTM, CDR2 ANQGSEA. The CDR3 bases are TGCAGCGTTGTGCTAGCGGGGACTCTAAATGAGCAGTTCTTC. It codes for CSVVLAGTLNEQFF.

This sequence joins TRBV18 and TRBJ2-1; TRBD1 agrees at 7 bases. The CDR3 has 18 amino acids. Trimming cost V 3 bases and J 0 bases; bases outside gene matches: 11. CDR1 and CDR2 from the germline V gene are KGHSH and LQKENI. This chain's CDR3 is CASSPRNRGKSSYNEQFF. The CDR3 DNA sequence: TGTGCCAGCTCACCGCGCAACAGGGGCAAAAGCTCCTACAATGAGCAGTTCTTC. The whole variable domain, filled in from reference TRBV18 and TRBJ2-1, reads NAGVMQNPRHLVRRRGQEARLRCSPMKGHSHVYWYRQLPEEGLKFMVYLQKENIIDESGMPKERFSAEFPKEGPSILRIQQVVRGDSAAYFCASSPRNRGKSSYNEQFFGPGTRLTVL.

The sample holds many counts of this clonotype. This rearrangement joins TRBV20-1 to TRBJ1-1; D gene unclear. In germline, CDR1 is DFQATT, CDR2 SNEGSKA (reference sequence). Trimming removed 1 base from V and 0 bases from J, with 15 bases in between. The CDR3 is made up of 16 amino acids. The CDR3 sequence is CSARGFIFPLNTEAFF. CDR3 in DNA: TGCAGTGCTAGAGGATTCATCTTCCCCTTGAACACTGAAGCTTTCTTT.

The chain employs TRBV20-1 and TRBJ2-2, with 7 bases lining up with TRBD1. J lost 4 bases, V lost 0 bases, and 11 bases had no gene match. This CDR3 contains 17 residues. The germline V gene encodes CDR1 DFQATT and CDR2 SNEGSKA (reference sequence). CDR3: CSARDDRRQGATGELFF. DNA for the CDR3: TGCAGTGCTAGAGATGATCGACGACAGGGTGCCACCGGGGAGCTGTTTTTT.

This clonotype came up many times. The CDR3 bases are TGCAGCGTCCTGGACAGGGCCTCCTACGAGCAGTACTTC. As protein: CSVLDRASYEQYF. The genes are TRBV29-1 and TRBJ2-7, with 8 nucleotides matching TRBD1. CDR1 is SQVTM, CDR2 ANQGSEA, per germline. The CDR3 totals 13 residues. V lost 6 bases to trimming and J lost 0 bases; unmatched junction nucleotides: 4.

This clonotype was observed a handful of times. This rearrangement joins TRBV3-1 to TRBJ1-4, with no clear D. In germline, CDR1 is LGHDT, CDR2 YNNKEL (reference sequence). The CDR3 consists of 12 residues. Trimming pared 0 bases from V and 14 bases from J, leaving 10 bases between. CDR3 nucleotides: TGTGCCAGCAGCCAAGACTGGGGAAGGCTGTTTTTT. It encodes CASSQDWGRLFF.

This chain connects TRBV20-1 to TRBJ2-4; maybe TRBD1 (5 bases). The germline V gene has CDR1 DFQATT and CDR2 SNEGSKA (reference sequence). The V gene lost 5 bases and the J gene lost 8 bases, with 16 bases spanning the gap. The CDR3 totals 13 residues. CDR3 loop: CSAPGAPGHIQYF. The CDR3 DNA follows: TGCAGTGCTCCTGGGGCCCCAGGCCACATTCAGTACTTC.

The V and J genes are TRBV6-5 and TRBJ1-6, with 7 bases matching TRBD1. This CDR3 has 15 residues. V lost 4 bases and J lost 8; bases outside the gene matches: 8. Germline V gene data show CDR1 as MNHEY and CDR2 as SVGAGI. The CDR3 spells CASSLGQVADSPLHF. In nucleotides, the CDR3 is TGTGCCAGCAGTTTAGGACAGGTCGCAGATTCACCCCTCCACTTT.

This clonotype was counted only a few times. The chain recombines TRBV20-1 with TRBJ2-5; no firm D call. V shed 2 bases and J shed 7 bases, with 17 bases lying between them. Germline CDR1 DFQATT, CDR2 SNEGSKA (reference sequence). This CDR3 contains 14 residues. Written as DNA, the CDR3 is TGCAGTGCTAGACTAGGACCACCGAGAGCGACCCAGTACTTC. Translating it yields CSARLGPPRATQYF.

The V call is TRBV6-1, the J call TRBJ2-2, with 12 nucleotides matching TRBD2. The CDR3 loop spans 15 amino acids. Germline CDR1 is MNHNS and CDR2 is SASEGT. The trim removed 6 bases at V and 6 bases at J, leaving 5 bases unmatched. The CDR3 is CASSPTSGGPGELFF. The CDR3 DNA reads as TGTGCCAGCAGCCCGACTAGCGGGGGACCCGGGGAGCTGTTTTTT.